The entry below describes one T cell receptor (beta chain). There are a few counts of this clonotype. Its target antigen remains unknown. Per-nucleotide qualities are absent, and no much larger clonotype sits a single base away. Libraries were constructed by multiplex PCR. The listed sequencing device is Illumina HiSeq 4000. CDR3 regions were amplified by Arm-PCR with iRepertoire HTBI primers to construct TCR beta libraries. Gel purification was performed on PCR products prior to sequencing. The authors processed their data as follows. A total of under 80 TRBV and under 15 TRBJ segments were identified across samples and were used for gene usage analysis of CDR3 amino acid clonotypes. Filtered high-quality paired reads were merged into contigs using COPE and FqMerger. BLAST was used to align contigs to IMGT TRBV, TRBD and TRBJ reference genes, with CDR3 defined following IMGT. Clonotypes above 0.1% frequency were classified as highly expanded clones. Repertoire diversity was measured by Shannon entropy, and V-J evenness by the Gini coefficient. A clonotype found in more than one individual was treated as public. TCRdb's own reprocessing of the public reads used fastp at Q25 and MiXCR and kept productive beta chains. Each CDR3 protein gets just one entry, which takes the most common genes and DNA from the rows behind it. The V and J calls, along with clone size, are taken from TCRdb and not from the paper's own processing. This sample gives about 540,000 distinct CDR3 sequences in total; approximately 13% of them show up just once. Of the sample, about 10% falls within the top ten clones.

The record originates from a study of regulatory T cells in long-lasting Graves disease (dated by TCRdb to the early 2020s). Looking at the study overall: Antithyroid drugs had been taken for less than 3 months by newly diagnosed Graves' disease patients. The study was registered as a clinical trial and conducted in China. A total of about 35 samples underwent TCR sequencing, from roughly 13 patients with persistent Graves' disease and some 20 patients with newly diagnosed Graves' disease. Persistent Graves' disease patients were compared with newly diagnosed Graves' disease patients by peripheral blood TCR sequencing and RNA sequencing.

Overall study results and their limits: Because the primary lesion, thyroid tissue, could not be accessed, the study looked at peripheral blood alone. Sequencing and analysis were restricted to the TCR beta chain. Lower TCR Shannon entropy and fewer highly expanded clones were observed in persistent Graves' disease patients than in newly diagnosed patients, which suggested clonal expansion. Persistent patients shared more public clonotypes among themselves (approximately 2,500) than newly diagnosed patients did (nearly 1,000). The small sample size was acknowledged by the authors as a limitation that may reduce accuracy.

Per the publication, the time point label means: newly diagnosed GD, antithyroid drugs for less than 3 months. RNA was extracted from PBMCs in TRIzol for both TCR sequencing and RNA sequencing. The diagnosis of Graves' disease followed American Thyroid Association guidelines. Recruitment of patients was carried out at an endocrinology department in Xi'an, China. Each patient gave about 9.1 milliliters of peripheral blood, collected in an EDTA anticoagulant tube. Ficoll Paque Plus density gradient separation was used to isolate PBMCs, and no further T cell sorting was done. RNA quality was checked with an Agilent 2100 Bioanalyzer and agarose gel, and concentration with a NanoDrop 2000. These same records also appear under a second study, on T cells in Graves' hyperthyroidism and ophthalmopathy. Per that second paper: Stable Graves' hyperthyroidism was defined as no progression to ophthalmopathy during 18 months of follow-up. Hyperthyroidism patients were aged 18 to 65 years and newly diagnosed, with disease duration of less than 2 months. Any patient with an uncontrolled infection, another autoimmune disease, pregnancy or lactation was excluded. Diagnoses relied on clinical symptoms, serum thyroxine and TRAb, thyroid ultrasound and orbital computed tomography. The first round of RT-PCR for the TCR CDR3 was performed with the HTBI primer set and the Qiagen OneStep RT-PCR kit. Most expanded thyroid clonotypes (frequency above 0.001) were also found in blood, which suggests that blood repertoires may mirror thyroid immune responses. A model built on a 13 V-J signature distinguished ophthalmopathy from stable hyperthyroidism, reaching 85% to 90% sensitivity and around 81% specificity in cross-validation and 80%/75% in testing. During validation, the model predicted progression to ophthalmopathy a median of roughly six months ahead of onset, with around 70% sensitivity and under 85% specificity. TCR V-J signatures able to tell the groups apart were searched for in a discovery cohort of 90 to 100 patients, of whom more than 40 had Graves' ophthalmopathy and under 65 had stable Graves' hyperthyroidism. Prospective prediction of ophthalmopathy was tested in an independent validation cohort of some 19 hyperthyroidism patients and 17 patients who later progressed to ophthalmopathy. For training and testing, the 95 to 100 patients in the discovery cohort were randomly divided in a 7:3 ratio. The study also compared thyroid tissue and blood T-cell repertoires from 6 or 7 Graves' hyperthyroidism patients. Following sampling, methimazole starting at 30 mg daily was given to hyperthyroidism patients, and high-dose intravenous methylprednisolone was given to ophthalmopathy patients. Libraries were constructed in a second round of multiplex PCR, after which size selection and purification were performed. The libraries were sequenced on an Illumina HiSeq2000 using paired-end 100 bp reads. SOAPnuke was used to process the raw data, with reads discarded if the reads contained adapters or uncalled bases, had a mean Phred below 15, or lacked an exact constant-primer or identifier match. High-quality paired reads were merged with COPE v1.2.5, and unique nucleotide sequences were defined as clonotypes. MiTCR v1.1 was used to align clonotypes to the IMGT TRBV, TRBD and TRBJ reference segments. The analysis included only V-J combinations with a frequency above 0.0001, which together covered roughly 99% of the repertoires. The TCS score was defined as F50 (clonal expansion) divided by E x V (chaos), with BLOSUM62-based TCRdist calculated between CDR3 peptides within each V-J. Welch's t-statistics and random forest reduced several hundred V-J features to 13, which were used in a naive Bayes classifier (R e1071). No statistical method was used to set the sample size in advance, and investigators knew the group allocation. According to the paper, TCR Vbeta CDR3 sequencing was carried out on 135 peripheral blood samples, which came from 40 to 45 ophthalmopathy, approximately 78 hyperthyroidism and approximately 17 progressor patients.

This clonotype originated in a man aged 25-40 years with Graves disease. Donor details come from another sample of the same person, matched by shared clones. The input for sequencing was peripheral blood mononuclear cells (PBMCs), taken at new diagnosis, from a patient treated with antithyroid drugs.

The CDR3 protein: CASSSGGRGEQYF. The DNA sequence reads TGTGCCAGCAGTTCAGGGGGGAGGGGCGAGCAGTACTTC. Recombination joined TRBV27 with TRBJ2-7; the D call could be TRBD1 or TRBD2, with each sharing 7 bases. The germline V gene (reference sequence) yields MNHEY for CDR1 and SMNVEV for CDR2. Deletion took 4 bases off V and 6 bases off J, with a span of 13 bases between the germline ends. The CDR3 goes from the cysteine to the phenylalanine over 13 residues. Just the 39-base CDR3 DNA is kept, in frame starting at base 1.